The 22 T cell receptor beta chains listed next were all sequenced from one sample in a study of identifying expanded T cells in peripheral blood (dated by TCRdb to between 2018 and 2021). Library prep was done by the immunoSEQ multiplex PCR assay. TCRdb stores this immuneACCESS table with in-frame sequences only. Part of the clones is absent; in the studies checked, under half of the shortfall reflects unresolved V genes, and no reason is known for the rest. In all, the sample holds 120,000 or so clones, and more than 75% of those were seen once. Approximately 3% of the sample is in the top ten clones. The sequenced sample consisted of blood. These receptors came from a person between 18 and 75 years old in good health.

The chain employs TRBV5-1 and TRBJ2-7, with D uncertain. In germline, CDR1 is SGHRS, CDR2 YFSETQ. V shed 4 bases and J shed 0 bases, with 8 bases lying between them. This CDR3 comprises 13 residues. As DNA, the CDR3 is TGCGCCAGCAGCCACGACACCTCCTACGAGCAGTACTTC. It translates to CASSHDTSYEQYF. The entire variable domain, with the rest obtained from reference TRBV5-1 and TRBJ2-7, is as follows: KAGVTQTPRYLIKTRGQQVTLSCSPISGHRSVSWYQQTPGQGLQFLFEYFSETQRNKGNFPGRFSGRQFSNSRSEMNVSTLELGDSALYLCASSHDTSYEQYFGPGTRLTVT.

The chain employs TRBV5-3 and TRBJ1-1, with a tentative D call TRBD1 (5 bases). TRBV5-3 qualifies as an ORF whose function is uncertain. The length of the CDR3 is 20 residues. With 4 bases removed from V and 3 bases from J, the gap between germline ends came to 31 bases. In DNA form, the CDR3 reads TGTGCCAGAAGCACACCTCGTTATTTTTGGCTCGGGATGGGGGACACTGAAGCTTTCTTT. As protein: CARSTPRYFWLGMGDTEAFF.

This clone was detected only a few times. This rearrangement joins TRBV6-5 to TRBJ1-2; 7 bases map to TRBD1. After removal of 0 bases from V and 3 bases from J, the junction contained 4 bases not matched to a gene. This CDR3 is 15 amino acids long. Per germline, CDR1 MNHEY and CDR2 SVGAGI. The CDR3 reads CASSYSGQGDYGYTF. CDR3 DNA sequence: TGTGCCAGCAGTTACTCTGGGCAGGGGGACTATGGCTACACCTTC.

A few counts support this clone. The chain links TRBV6-5 to TRBJ2-1; D tentatively fits TRBD1 or TRBD2 (5 bases each). The CDR3 has 15 amino acids. V lost 4 bases and J lost 2, with 12 bases in between. Germline V lookup: CDR1 MNHEY, CDR2 SVGAGI. The CDR3 DNA reads as TGTGCCAGCAGTTTCAGGGACGTCGCCTACAATGAGCAGTTCTTC. It is translated as CASSFRDVAYNEQFF.

Many counts were recorded for this clone. V gene TRBV10-3 combines with J gene TRBJ1-2, with no clear D. V was clipped by 9 bases and J by 6 bases, with 20 bases between them. This CDR3 has 14 residues. Germline V gene sequence: CDR1 ENHRY, CDR2 SYGVKD. The CDR3 DNA sequence: TGTGCCATTAATGATGGACGGAGGTCTGATGGCTACACCTTC. This codes for CAINDGRRSDGYTF.

V is TRBV7-6 and J is TRBJ1-1; 8 bases are shared with TRBD1. Per the germline V gene, CDR1 is SGHVS and CDR2 is FNYEAQ. The CDR3 covers 15 residues. Germline trimming cut 1 base from V and 10 bases from J; bases unmatched to any gene: 11. CDR3 sequence reads: CASSLGTGGVPSAFF. The DNA for the CDR3 is TGTGCCAGCAGCTTAGGAACAGGGGGGGTTCCGTCAGCTTTCTTT.

The table lists this clone with a count of one. The V call is TRBV6-4, the J call TRBJ2-1; 8 nucleotides match TRBD1. CDR1 is MRHNA and CDR2 is SNTAGT in the germline V gene. The CDR3 runs to 14 residues. Trimming cost V 5 bases and J 3 bases; bases outside gene matches: 3. In DNA form, the CDR3 reads TGTGCCAGCAGTCCTGACAGGGGCTACAATGAGCAGTTCTTC. Amino acids: CASSPDRGYNEQFF.

The chain combines TRBV6-5 with TRBJ1-1, with D uncertain. This CDR3 has 14 residues. Trimming stripped 2 bases from V and 0 bases from J, with 7 bases between. Germline V lookup: CDR1 MNHEY, CDR2 SVGAGI. The CDR3 bases are TGTGCCAGCAGTTACAAGGGTTTGAACACTGAAGCTTTCTTT. This encodes CASSYKGLNTEAFF.

The chain uses TRBV29-1 and TRBJ1-2; TRBD1 matches at 9 bases. This CDR3 contains 15 residues. V gave up 6 bases and J gave up 3 bases; unmatched junction bases: 11. Germline CDR1 is SQVTM and CDR2 is ANQGSEA. The CDR3 region is CSVGGRQGGDYGYTF. DNA for the CDR3: TGCAGCGTCGGGGGGCGACAGGGGGGAGACTATGGCTACACCTTC.

This clone has only one observation. The chain joins TRBV30 to TRBJ2-1; D possibly corresponds to TRBD2 (5 bases). CDR1 is GTSNPN, CDR2 SVGIG, per germline (reference sequence). The CDR3 sequence is 12 residues long. V was pared by 6 bases and J by 12 bases, with 18 bases between. The CDR3 DNA reads as TGTGCCTGCCTGCATCCCCGTCGGGGGCAGTTCTTC. It specifies CACLHPRRGQFF.

The rearrangement joins TRBV18 to TRBJ1-1, with D tentatively TRBD1 (5 bases). The CDR3 spans 16 residues. Germline assignment: CDR1 KGHSH and CDR2 LQKENI. V dropped 1 base and J dropped 0 bases, with 12 bases sitting between them. As DNA, the CDR3 is TGTGCCAGCTCACCACGTTCAGGGACCCTGAACACTGAAGCTTTCTTT. The encoded protein is CASSPRSGTLNTEAFF. Drawing the rest from reference TRBV18 and TRBJ1-1, the complete variable domain is NAGVMQNPRHLVRRRGQEARLRCSPMKGHSHVYWYRQLPEEGLKFMVYLQKENIIDESGMPKERFSAEFPKEGPSILRIQQVVRGDSAAYFCASSPRSGTLNTEAFFGQGTRLTVV.

The chain couples TRBV2 to TRBJ1-4; D gene unclear. CDR1 and CDR2 from the germline V gene are SNHLY and FYNNEI. With 1 base removed from V and 8 bases from J, the gap between germline ends came to 17 bases. CDR3 length equals 16 residues. This CDR3 is CASSEGLPQLGEKLFF. The DNA for the CDR3 is TGTGCCAGCAGTGAAGGTCTCCCCCAACTTGGAGAAAAACTGTTTTTT. Full variable domain (remainder filled in from reference TRBV2 and TRBJ1-4): EPEVTQTPSHQVTQMGQEVILRCVPISNHLYFYWYRQILGQKVEFLVSFYNNEISEKSEIFDDQFSVERPDGSNFTLKIRSTKLEDSAMYFCASSEGLPQLGEKLFFGSGTQLSVL.

This clone has just a few counts. This chain uses TRBV4-3 with TRBJ2-2, with D perhaps TRBD1 (6 bases). V lost 4 bases and J 6 bases, leaving 9 bases between the germline ends. There are 13 residues in the CDR3. Germline V CDR1 and CDR2: LGHNA, YSLEER. For the CDR3, the DNA is TGCGCCAGCAGCCTTTGGGGGCCCGGGGAGCTGTTTTTT. This sequence encodes CASSLWGPGELFF.

This rearrangement joins TRBV7-9 to TRBJ2-7; D gene ambiguous. The CDR3 is 14 residues long. Germline V CDR1 and CDR2: SEHNR, FQNEAQ (reference sequence). The V and J ends lost 5 bases and 1 base respectively, with 12 bases between them. CDR3 DNA sequence: TGTGCCAGCAGCCTTGGGATTGGATCCTACGAGCAGTACTTC. This gives the protein CASSLGIGSYEQYF.

This rearrangement joins TRBV21-1 to TRBJ2-7; no check of the table's D call, TRBD1, against the DNA was made. TRBV21-1 has pseudogene status. The CDR3 runs 12 residues. The CDR3: CASSKWDREIHF. DNA of the CDR3: TGTGCCAGCAGCAAATGGGACAGGGAAATACACTTC.

V is TRBV4-3 and J is TRBJ2-6; D call uncertain. Germline V gives CDR1 LGHNA, CDR2 YSLEER. This CDR3 comprises 17 residues. Trimming stripped 3 bases from V and 0 bases from J, with 12 bases between. Here the CDR3 DNA reads TGCGCCAGCAGCCAGGATGGCTGGGGCTCTGGGGCCAACGTCCTGACTTTC. Amino acid sequence: CASSQDGWGSGANVLTF.

In nucleotides, the CDR3 is TGCGCCAGCAGCCGGAACGGGGGGGCTGGTGATGAGCAGTTCTTC. Amino acid sequence: CASSRNGGAGDEQFF. V usage is TRBV5-1 and J usage is TRBJ2-1; 8 positions agree with TRBD2. The CDR3 is 15 amino acids. Germline V gene lookup returns CDR1 SGHRS and CDR2 YFSETQ. Trimming cost V 4 bases and J 8 bases; bases outside gene matches: 11.

The chain carries TRBV5-1 and TRBJ2-6; D unclear. The CDR3 is 12 amino acids. Germline V lookup: CDR1 SGHRS, CDR2 YFSETQ. V was cut by 2 bases and J by 4 bases, with 1 base left in between. The CDR3, as DNA: TGCGCCAGCAGCTTCGGGGCCAACGTCCTGACTTTC. Translation gives CASSFGANVLTF.

The genes are TRBV5-6 and TRBJ1-3; no definite D call. Germline V lookup: CDR1 SGHDT, CDR2 YYEEEE. V lost 0 bases and J lost 2, with 6 bases in between. The CDR3 has 14 residues. The DNA for the CDR3 is TGTGCCAGCAGCTTGGGGGGTCCTGGAAACACCATATATTTT. It translates to CASSLGGPGNTIYF.

This chain joins TRBV7-7 and TRBJ2-7, with D hard to call. Trimming left V 1 base short and J 2 bases short, with 12 bases between. The germline V gene has CDR1 SSHAT and CDR2 FNYEAQ (reference sequence). CDR3 length equals 15 residues. CDR3: CASSLGPSPPYEQYF. CDR3 nucleotide sequence: TGTGCCAGCAGCTTAGGTCCCAGTCCACCCTACGAGCAGTACTTC.

This clone has only one observation. This rearrangement joins TRBV2 to TRBJ2-4, with D possibly being TRBD1 (6 bases). V lost 7 bases and J lost 2, with 12 bases in between. The CDR3 contains 14 residues. Per germline, CDR1 SNHLY and CDR2 FYNNEI. The CDR3 here is CASNPQGSKNIQYF. In DNA form, the CDR3 reads TGTGCCAGCAACCCCCAGGGGTCCAAAAACATTCAGTACTTC.

This rearrangement joins TRBV7-8 to TRBJ2-1; a weak D match, TRBD2 (6 bases). This CDR3 comprises 18 residues. Germline V gene sequence: CDR1 SGHVS, CDR2 FQNEAQ. Trimming stripped 2 bases from V and 2 bases from J, with 19 bases between. The CDR3: CASSLHMGGTITYNEQFF. CDR3 coding DNA: TGTGCCAGCAGCTTACATATGGGGGGAACCATAACCTACAATGAGCAGTTCTTC.